These T cell receptor beta chains were read from a single sample in a study of blood T cell repertoires in COVID-19. Produced via immunoSEQ multiplex PCR; TCRdb's table is partial and in-frame only. The sample lists 200,000 to 250,000 clones; around 89% were seen once. Sequencing input: peripheral blood. The source of these receptors is a man in his thirties or forties with COVID-19, enrolled during active disease. CDR3s include the opening cysteine and the closing phenylalanine or tryptophan. A D gene is named only where the DNA matches it firmly. Rows may omit the clone size; those that give it use once, few, many or a size class.

TGTGCCAGCAGCCCCCCGACTAGCGGGAGATACGAGCAGTACTTC,CASSPPTSGRYEQYF,TRBV28,TRBJ2-7,TRBD2,-
TGTGCCAGCAGCTTAGCGTCGGGGAATCAAAACTATGGCTACACCTTC,CASSLASGNQNYGYTF,TRBV7-2,TRBJ1-2,-,-
TGTGCCAGCAGTTATCAGGGTCCCTACGAGCAGTACTTC,CASSYQGPYEQYF,TRBV6-5,TRBJ2-7,-,-
TGTGCCAGTGCGGGACAGAGTAACTATGGCTACACCTTC,CASAGQSNYGYTF,TRBV19,TRBJ1-2,TRBD1,-
TGCGCCAGCAGCTTGGATCTAGCGGGAGCGGGGCAGTTCTTC,CASSLDLAGAGQFF,TRBV5-1,TRBJ2-1,TRBD2,-
TGTGCCAGCAGCGACAGGGGGCAAGGTCAGCCCCAGCATTTT,CASSDRGQGQPQHF,TRBV6-5,TRBJ1-5,TRBD1,-
TGTGCCAGCAGCTCCCGACAGGGAGCCTCCAACTATGGCTACACCTTC,CASSSRQGASNYGYTF,TRBV7-2,TRBJ1-2,TRBD1,once
TGTGCCAGTAGTGGGGGGGTCTCCTACGAGCAGTACTTC,CASSGGVSYEQYF,TRBV19,TRBJ2-7,TRBD2,-
TGTGCCAGCAGCTTAGTAGGACAGGGTTTTAACTATGGCTACACCTTC,CASSLVGQGFNYGYTF,TRBV7-2,TRBJ1-2,TRBD1,-
TGTGCCAGCTCCCGTGGGGCTAGCGGGGGGCCTGCTCTGTTCTTC,CASSRGASGGPALFF,TRBV7-3,TRBJ2-1,TRBD2,-
TGCGCCAGCAGCTTGAGCCGTAATCGTCGGCAGGGAACTTTGGAGACCCAGTACTTC,CASSLSRNRRQGTLETQYF,TRBV5-1,TRBJ2-5,-,-
TGTGCCAGCAGCTACGGGACAGGCCTTAATTCACCCCTCCACTTT,CASSYGTGLNSPLHF,TRBV5-6,TRBJ1-6,TRBD1,-
TGTGCCAGCAGTTACTATTACGAGCAGTACTTC,CASSYYYEQYF,TRBV28,TRBJ2-7,-,-
TGTGCCAGTAGTATAGAGTTTGGGGGGGACGGCAATCAGCCCCAGCATTTT,CASSIEFGGDGNQPQHF,TRBV19,TRBJ1-5,-,-
TGTGCCAGTAATACACCGGGACTAGGAACCGGGGAGCTGTTTTTT,CASNTPGLGTGELFF,TRBV19,TRBJ2-2,TRBD2,-
TGCAGTGCTAGAGATCTAACTGAAGCTTTCTTT,CSARDLTEAFF,TRBV20-1,TRBJ1-1,-,-
TGTGCCAGCTCACCACCGGGGGCCCCGCGGGAGAAACTGTTTTTT,CASSPPGAPREKLFF,TRBV18,TRBJ1-4,-,-
TGCGCCAGCAGCTTAGCGGGGGGGCCGTCAGAGACCCAGTACTTC,CASSLAGGPSETQYF,TRBV5-1,TRBJ2-5,TRBD2,-
TGTGCCAGCAGTTTAGAGGACAGGGTATCTGGCTACACCTTC,CASSLEDRVSGYTF,TRBV28,TRBJ1-2,TRBD1,-
TGTGCCAGCAGCTTGTTCCGGCTGACTAGCGGGGGGGAGAATGAGCAGTTCTTC,CASSLFRLTSGGENEQFF,TRBV5-6,TRBJ2-1,TRBD2,-
TGTGCCTGGAGTCAGTATAGGACAGGGGGAAGAGGAAACACCATATATTTT,CAWSQYRTGGRGNTIYF,TRBV30,TRBJ1-3,TRBD1,-
TGTGCCAGTAGACTTCCGGGACAGGGATCCCTTCAGCCCCAGCATTTT,CASRLPGQGSLQPQHF,TRBV19,TRBJ1-5,TRBD1,-
TGTGCCAGCAGCTTAGGGACTCCCAACTATGGCTACACCTTC,CASSLGTPNYGYTF,TRBV13,TRBJ1-2,-,-
TGTGCCAGTAGTATAGACCGACTAGCGGGGGGCCCCAATGAGCAGTTCTTC,CASSIDRLAGGPNEQFF,TRBV19,TRBJ2-1,TRBD2,-
TGTGCCAGCAGCCAAGCACAGTCCACAGATACGCAGTATTTT,CASSQAQSTDTQYF,TRBV7-2,TRBJ2-3,-,-
TGTGCCAGCAGTGCCTACAGGGGGCCCATGAACACTGAAGCTTTCTTT,CASSAYRGPMNTEAFF,TRBV6-1,TRBJ1-1,TRBD1,-
TGTGCCAGCAACCGGGACAGGCATGGCTACACCTTC,CASNRDRHGYTF,TRBV5-8,TRBJ1-2,TRBD1,few
TGTGCCAGCAGTTTAAATCCTCCGGGCCAGCATTTT,CASSLNPPGQHF,TRBV28,TRBJ1-5,-,-
TGTGCCAGTAGTATAGGTGGAGTTGGCACTGAAGCTTTCTTT,CASSIGGVGTEAFF,TRBV19,TRBJ1-1,-,-
TGTGCCTGGAGTCTTCAACCGGGAAGTGTAGGAAAACTGTTTTTT,CAWSLQPGSVGKLFF,TRBV30,TRBJ1-4,-,once
TGTGCCAGCAGTAAGGGACAACAGAACACTGAAGCTTTCTTT,CASSKGQQNTEAFF,TRBV6-5,TRBJ1-1,-,-
TGTGCCAGCAGCCCTAGCGGGGCAGCTCAGGCCCAGTACTTC,CASSPSGAAQAQYF,TRBV3-1/TRBV3-2,TRBJ2-5,TRBD2,-
TGCAGCGTTGAAGGGGGCTTCGGCTATGGCTACACCTTC,CSVEGGFGYGYTF,TRBV29-1,TRBJ1-2,-,-
TGTGCCAGCAGCTCCGGCGGGGGGGCAGGGGAGCAGTACTTC,CASSSGGGAGEQYF,TRBV7-2,TRBJ2-7,TRBD2,-
TGTGCCAGCTCACCACCGACGGGTATTGACACCGGGGAGCTGTTTTTT,CASSPPTGIDTGELFF,TRBV18,TRBJ2-2,-,-
TGTGCCAGCAGTCACGACAGGGGACCGCTGGGGGATTCACCCCTCCACTTT,CASSHDRGPLGDSPLHF,TRBV27,TRBJ1-6,TRBD1,once
TGTGCCAGCAGTCAAGGACAGTCCTACGAGCAGTACTTC,CASSQGQSYEQYF,TRBV28,TRBJ2-7,-,few
TGCGCCAGCAGCCAAGTGTTATTGCGGGGTTCGGGCAATCAGCCCCAGCATTTT,CASSQVLLRGSGNQPQHF,TRBV4-3,TRBJ1-5,-,-
TGTGCCAGCACCCAGGGGTTCTCCTACAATGAGCAGTTCTTC,CASTQGFSYNEQFF,TRBV6-5,TRBJ2-1,-,-
TGTGCCAGCAGTCAGTACAATGAGCAGTTCTTC,CASSQYNEQFF,TRBV27,TRBJ2-1,-,-
TGTGCCAGTACCCTTATGCGGGGCGCCAACACTGAAGCTTTCTTT,CASTLMRGANTEAFF,TRBV19,TRBJ1-1,-,-
TGTGCCAGCAGTTTCTATTCCGATCAGCCCCAGCATTTT,CASSFYSDQPQHF,TRBV12-3/TRBV12-4,TRBJ1-5,-,few
TGTGCCAGCAAGTCGGACAGGGGGCTATACGAGCAGTACTTC,CASKSDRGLYEQYF,TRBV27,TRBJ2-7,TRBD1,once
TGCGCCAGCAGCTCGGGACTTTACACTGAAGCTTTCTTT,CASSSGLYTEAFF,TRBV5-1,TRBJ1-1,-,-
TGTGCCAGCAGTTACGCTAGGACAGGGGACAATGAGCAGTTCTTC,CASSYARTGDNEQFF,TRBV6-6,TRBJ2-1,TRBD1,-